Listed here is a single T cell receptor beta chain. Its specificity is not known. Profiling relied on immunoSEQ multiplex PCR, and the TCRdb table lists in-frame clones only, not all of them. The sample has 65,000 or so clones, roughly nine tenths seen once; the top ten hold around 3.3%. This entry comes from a study of pediatric ulcerative colitis. General observations from the study: No controls had the two rectal clonotypes shared by ulcerative colitis patients. Total lymphocyte DNA, not sorted subsets, was the template.

The CDR3 runs 14 residues. From germline, CDR1 is MNHEY and CDR2 SVGAGI. The germline V and J ends were trimmed by 2 bases and 6 bases, with 14 bases remaining between them. Before the diagnostic colonoscopy, ulcerative colitis patients were free of immunosuppressive medication. Source material: blood. This clonotype originated in a boy aged 5-17 years with severe ulcerative colitis. The rearrangement joins TRBV6-5 to TRBJ2-7, with D unclear. The CDR3 loop reads CASSYLSGGVEQYF. CDR3 coding DNA: TGTGCCAGCAGTTACCTGTCGGGTGGAGTCGAGCAGTACTTC.